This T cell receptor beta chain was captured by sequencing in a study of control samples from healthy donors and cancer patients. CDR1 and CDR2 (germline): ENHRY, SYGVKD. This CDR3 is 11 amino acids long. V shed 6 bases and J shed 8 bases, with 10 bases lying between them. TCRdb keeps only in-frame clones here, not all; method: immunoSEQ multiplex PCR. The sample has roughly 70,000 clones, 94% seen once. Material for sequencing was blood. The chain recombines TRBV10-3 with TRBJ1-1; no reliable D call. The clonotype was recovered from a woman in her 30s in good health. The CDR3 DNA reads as TGTGCCATCAGGAATACAGAGGAAGCTTTCTTT. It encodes CAIRNTEEAFF.